This entry lists 5 T cell receptor beta chains sequenced from one sample in a study of blood T cells in healthy people across ages. A J-beta primer mix and a sample-barcoded 5' primer were used in a second PCR of about 7 to 12 cycles. TCRdb redid the calling of the 5' RACE reads with MiXCR, one entry per CDR3 protein. The data contain hundreds of thousands of distinct CDR3 sequences, approximately 52% of them singletons. The sequenced sample was blood. Source of these receptors: an elderly woman in good health.

V gene TRBV20-1 combines with J gene TRBJ1-6; possibly TRBD1 for D (5 bases). Trimming pared 7 bases from V and 7 bases from J, leaving 17 bases between. Germline V lookup: CDR1 DFQATT, CDR2 SNEGSKA (reference sequence). This CDR3 has 14 amino acids. Written as DNA, the CDR3 is TGCAGTGGCCCGCCTCTGGGGCTGAATTCACCCCTCCACTTT. It specifies CSGPPLGLNSPLHF.

On this clonotype: A much larger clone lies one base from this, so it may be a read error. This chain joins TRBV7-9 and TRBJ2-5; the D gene is possibly TRBD2 (5 bases). This CDR3 has 14 amino acids. V lost 1 base, J lost 11 bases, and 17 bases lay in between. Germline assignment: CDR1 SEHNR and CDR2 FQNEAQ (reference sequence). CDR3 loop: CASSLVTRNNEQYF. Here the CDR3 DNA reads TGTGCCAGCAGCTTAGTTACTAGAAACAATGAGCAGTACTTC.

V is TRBV11-2 and J is TRBJ2-4, with D possibly being TRBD1 or TRBD2 (5 bases each). The CDR3 has 21 amino acids. Looked up from germline, CDR1 is SGHAT and CDR2 is FQNNGV. V was pared by 2 bases and J by 1 base, with 27 bases between. CDR3 bases: TGTGCCAGCAGCTTAAGGGAAAAGGGACCAAGGGGTGCTCAGGCCAAAAACATTCAGTACTTC. Translating it yields CASSLREKGPRGAQAKNIQYF.

This chain links TRBV12-3 or TRBV12-4 with TRBJ1-3; a weak D match, TRBD1 (5 bases). V shed 4 bases and J shed 4 bases, with 14 bases lying between them. The CDR3 spans 15 residues. In DNA, the CDR3 is TGTGCCAGCAGTTCCCGGTGGGGGTTCGGAAACACCATATATTTT. Its protein product is CASSSRWGFGNTIYF.

This sequence joins TRBV20-1 and TRBJ1-4; tentatively, D is TRBD1 (5 bases). The CDR3 extends over 16 amino acids. The germline CDR1 and CDR2 sequences are DFQATT and SNEGSKA (reference sequence). The V gene lost 3 bases and the J gene lost 8 bases, with 22 bases spanning the gap. Here the CDR3 reads CSASPETVGGIEKLFF. The CDR3, as DNA: TGCAGTGCTAGCCCCGAGACAGTTGGGGGGATCGAAAAACTGTTTTTT.